Listed below are T cell receptor beta chains from one sample, sequenced in a study of cytomegalovirus exposure and HLA in healthy donors. Some clones are missing from TCRdb's copy, which holds only in-frame ones; the method was immunoSEQ multiplex PCR. The top ten clones hold around 7.8% of a sample with around 88,000 clones, roughly 73% of them seen once. The specimen sequenced was PBMCs. The receptors were sampled from a man aged 45-65 years in good health and CMV-seropositive. Both conserved end residues are part of each CDR3. A D gene is named only where the DNA matches it firmly. Size tells how often a clone was seen (once, few, many) or the class of an expanded clone, and some rows leave it out.

>TRBV9|TRBJ1-4|-|-
CASSVGGVNEKLFF
TGTGCCAGCAGCGTAGGGGGAGTAAATGAAAAACTGTTTTTT
>TRBV6-5|TRBJ1-6|once|-
CASRPGGDDSPLNF
TGTGCCAGCAGGCCTGGGGGCGACGATTCACCCCTCAACTTT
>TRBV7-2|TRBJ2-7|-|-
CASSLEQGSYEQYF
TGTGCCAGCAGCTTAGAACAGGGATCCTACGAGCAGTACTTC
>TRBV4-3|TRBJ2-7|-|TRBD1
CASSVTGLTSYEQYF
TGCGCCAGCAGCGTGACAGGGTTAACATCCTACGAGCAGTACTTC
>TRBV5-6|TRBJ1-6|-|-
CASSLEQPLNNSPLNF
TGTGCCAGCAGCTTGGAACAGCCTCTGAATAATTCACCCCTCAACTTT
>TRBV5-1|TRBJ2-7|-|TRBD1
CASSPRQGQSYEQYF
TGCGCCAGCAGCCCTAGACAGGGGCAGTCCTACGAGCAGTACTTC
>TRBV2|TRBJ1-1|few|-
CASLLSEVSEAFF
TGTGCCAGCCTACTATCTGAGGTCTCTGAAGCTTTCTTT
>TRBV6-1|TRBJ1-6|-|TRBD1
CASSADRTTPLHF
TGTGCCAGCAGTGCGGACAGGACGACACCCCTCCACTTT
>TRBV5-1|TRBJ1-2|-|-
CASSNSGMREGYTF
TGCGCCAGCAGCAACTCGGGGATGAGGGAGGGCTACACCTTC
>TRBV4-1|TRBJ1-2|-|-
CASSQDGQGSDYTF
TGCGCCAGCAGCCAAGATGGGCAGGGTAGTGACTACACCTTC
>TRBV27|TRBJ2-5|few|TRBD2
CASSPGLVALGETQYF
TGTGCCAGCAGTCCGGGACTAGTGGCCCTCGGGGAGACCCAGTACTTC
>TRBV7-2|TRBJ2-3|-|-
CASSVTGTNTDTQYF
TGTGCCAGCAGCGTAACCGGGACAAACACAGATACGCAGTATTTT
>TRBV10-3|TRBJ2-2|-|-
CAITGGLDTGELFF
TGTGCCATCACAGGGGGGCTGGACACCGGGGAGCTGTTTTTT
>TRBV7-3|TRBJ2-2|-|TRBD2
CASSLTTSGGAYTGELFF
TGTGCCAGCAGCTTAACGACTAGCGGGGGGGCATACACCGGGGAGCTGTTTTTT
>TRBV27|TRBJ1-6|-|TRBD1
CASSLIPQGMNSPLHF
TGTGCCAGCAGTTTAATCCCACAGGGGATGAATTCACCCCTCCACTTT
>TRBV19|TRBJ2-5|once|TRBD1
CASTSPLTGGQGEETQYF
TGTGCCAGTACCTCACCCCTAACCGGTGGACAGGGGGAAGAGACCCAGTACTTC
>TRBV5-1|TRBJ2-3|few|-
CASSPSTDTQYF
TGCGCCAGCAGCCCTAGCACAGATACGCAGTATTTT
>TRBV2|TRBJ2-5|-|-
CASGLKQETQYF
TGTGCCAGCGGGCTCAAACAAGAGACCCAGTACTTC
>TRBV19|TRBJ1-5|-|-
CASKYDGGGKANQPQHF
TGTGCCAGTAAATACGACGGCGGGGGCAAGGCCAATCAGCCCCAGCATTTT
>TRBV2|TRBJ1-6|-|TRBD1
CASSDDRVYSPLHF
TGTGCCAGCAGTGACGACAGGGTTTATTCACCCCTCCACTTT
>TRBV7-2|TRBJ1-2|-|TRBD1
CASSLEWTGPGGYTF
TGTGCCAGCAGCTTAGAATGGACAGGCCCTGGTGGCTACACCTTC
>TRBV15|TRBJ2-7|-|-
CATSRDSSSYEQYF
TGTGCCACCAGCAGGGACAGCAGCTCCTACGAGCAGTACTTC
>TRBV28|TRBJ2-5|-|TRBD1
CASTPGQEVGKYF
TGTGCCAGCACTCCGGGACAGGAAGTGGGAAAGTACTTC
>TRBV18|TRBJ2-5|-|-
CASSPGTQETQYF
TGTGCCAGCTCACCCGGGACACAAGAGACCCAGTACTTC
>TRBV4-3|TRBJ1-2|few|TRBD1
CASSQDRDRNYGYTF
TGCGCCAGCAGCCAAGATAGGGACAGGAACTATGGCTACACCTTC
>TRBV5-6|TRBJ2-7|-|-
CASSSPDTYEQYF
TGTGCCAGCAGCTCCCCGGACACTTACGAGCAGTACTTC
>TRBV7-2|TRBJ2-5|-|-
CASSLGLQETQYF
TGTGCCAGCAGCTTAGGGCTCCAAGAGACCCAGTACTTC
>TRBV30|TRBJ2-5|-|-
CAWQGFGTQYF
TGTGCCTGGCAGGGTTTCGGGACCCAGTACTTC
>TRBV6-5|TRBJ2-7|once|TRBD2
CASSKPGLADEQYF
TGTGCCAGCAGTAAACCGGGACTAGCGGACGAGCAGTACTTC
>TRBV6-5|TRBJ1-1|-|-
CASSYGRAGVTEAFF
TGTGCCAGCAGTTACGGAAGGGCGGGAGTCACTGAAGCTTTCTTT
>TRBV6-1|TRBJ1-2|-|-
CASEDWGYTF
TGTGCCAGTGAGGACTGGGGCTACACCTTC
>TRBV4-3|TRBJ1-3|-|-
CASSPTRGGSGNTIYF
TGCGCCAGCAGCCCCACACGGGGGGGTTCTGGAAACACCATATATTTT
>TRBV6-6|TRBJ2-1|-|-
CASSTDPKIQFF
TGTGCCAGCAGCACAGACCCAAAGATCCAGTTCTTC
>TRBV13|TRBJ2-7|once|TRBD1
CASSSIPGQGTIPYEQYF
TGTGCCAGCAGCTCAATCCCTGGACAGGGGACCATCCCCTACGAGCAGTACTTC
>TRBV27|TRBJ1-5|-|TRBD1
CASSFQGARNQPQHF
TGTGCCAGCAGTTTTCAGGGGGCGCGAAATCAGCCCCAGCATTTT
>TRBV7-9|TRBJ1-1|-|-
CASSFSDAGTEAFF
TGTGCCAGCAGTTTCTCGGACGCGGGCACTGAAGCTTTCTTT
>TRBV19|TRBJ1-1|-|TRBD1
CASSIAGTVNTEAFF
TGTGCCAGTAGTATCGCCGGGACAGTGAACACTGAAGCTTTCTTT
>TRBV28|TRBJ1-2|few|TRBD1
CASSHRGLNYGYTF
TGTGCCAGCAGCCACAGGGGGTTAAACTATGGCTACACCTTC
>TRBV29-1|TRBJ1-2|-|TRBD1
CSVGDRGGGYTF
TGCAGCGTTGGAGACAGGGGCGGCGGCTACACCTTC
>TRBV7-9|TRBJ1-2|-|-
CASSPSRVYGYTF
TGTGCCAGCAGCCCCAGCCGGGTTTATGGCTACACCTTC
>TRBV7-2|TRBJ1-4|-|TRBD1
CASSPGQGAVKLFF
TGTGCCAGCAGCCCCGGACAGGGGGCGGTAAAACTGTTTTTT
>TRBV6-1|TRBJ1-6|-|TRBD1
CASSDRGLDSPLHF
TGTGCCAGCAGTGACAGGGGGCTGGATTCACCCCTCCACTTT
>TRBV29-1|TRBJ2-1|-|-
CSATRSQGYGQFF
TGCAGCGCCACTAGGTCCCAAGGGTATGGGCAGTTCTTC
>TRBV28|TRBJ1-2|-|-
CASSFSGDLGGYTF
TGTGCCAGCAGTTTTTCAGGGGATTTGGGTGGCTACACCTTC